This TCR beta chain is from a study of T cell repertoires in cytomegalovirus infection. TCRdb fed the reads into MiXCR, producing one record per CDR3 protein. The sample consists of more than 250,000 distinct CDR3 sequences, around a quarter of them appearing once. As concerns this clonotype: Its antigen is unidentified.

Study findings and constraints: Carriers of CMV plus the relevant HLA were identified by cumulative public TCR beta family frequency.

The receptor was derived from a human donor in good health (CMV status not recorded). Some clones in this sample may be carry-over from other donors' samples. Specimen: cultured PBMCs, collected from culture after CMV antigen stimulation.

CDR3 bases: TGTGCCAGCAGCCCGGGACTCCTTATCGAGCAGTACTTC. Amino acid sequence: CASSPGLLIEQYF. The chain links TRBV7-6 to TRBJ2-7, with D perhaps TRBD2 (6 bases). CDR3 size: 13 residues. With 5 bases removed from V and 6 bases from J, the gap between germline ends came to 14 bases. CDR1 and CDR2 from the germline V gene are SGHVS and FNYEAQ.